The 17 T cell receptor beta chains below were found in one sample sequenced in a study of technical replicates of blood from a handful of donors. TCRdb keeps only in-frame clones here, not all; method: immunoSEQ multiplex PCR. Of around 64,000 clones in the sample, 90% to 95% were seen once. Sequenced sample: PBMCs. The receptors originated from a human donor in good health. Some clones in this sample may be carry-over from other donors' samples.

J is TRBJ2-3 and V is TRBV12-5; 10 bases are shared with TRBD1. This CDR3 is 13 amino acids long. V dropped 1 base and J dropped 13; count of bases not matched to a gene: 5. Germline V gene sequence: CDR1 LGHNT, CDR2 FRNRAP. CDR3 nucleotide sequence: TGTGCTAGTGGTTTGGACCCCGGGACAGGGGAGTATTTT. It yields the protein CASGLDPGTGEYF.

The V gene is TRBV21-1, the J gene TRBJ1-5; the D call in the table, TRBD1, was not verified against the DNA. TRBV21-1 is a recognized pseudogene. CDR3 size: 17 residues. DNA for the CDR3: TGTGCCAGCAGCCCCGGACAGAAACTTTATAGCAATCAGCCCCAGCATTTT. This encodes CASSPGQKLYSNQPQHF.

This chain links TRBV6-5 with TRBJ2-7, with 8 positions matching TRBD2. The CDR3 is 15 amino acids. Germline loops: CDR1 MNHEY, CDR2 SVGAGI. The ends lost 7 bases at V and 2 bases at J; junction bases unmatched: 10. The CDR3 sequence: CASTSFSGNPYEQYF. CDR3 DNA: TGTGCCAGCACCTCTTTTAGCGGGAATCCCTACGAGCAGTACTTC.

V usage is TRBV7-6 and J usage is TRBJ2-5; a weak D match, TRBD2 (6 bases). The ends were cut back, 8 bases at V and 1 base at J, with 11 bases in the middle. The germline CDR1 and CDR2 sequences are SGHVS and FNYEAQ. The CDR3 is made up of 13 amino acids. CDR3 in amino acids: CASSRGTQETQYF. DNA of the CDR3: TGTGCCAGCTCGCGGGGCACCCAAGAGACCCAGTACTTC.

This clone appeared a few times. This chain links TRBV7-9 with TRBJ1-5; possibly TRBD1 for D (5 bases). The ends were cut back, 0 bases at V and 2 bases at J, with 5 bases in the middle. The germline CDR1 and CDR2 sequences are SEHNR and FQNEAQ (reference sequence). The CDR3 loop spans 14 amino acids. In DNA, the CDR3 is TGTGCCAGCAGCTTAGCAGGGGGCAATCAGCCCCAGCATTTT. Translated, it gives CASSLAGGNQPQHF.

The genes are TRBV7-9 and TRBJ1-4; 10 bases are a match to TRBD1. CDR1 and CDR2 from the germline V gene are SEHNR and FQNEAQ (reference sequence). The CDR3 length is 15 residues. With V trimmed by 5 bases and J by 7 bases, 7 bases remained unmatched. CDR3 DNA: TGTGCCAGCAGCCCGAGGGACAGGGGTGGTGAAAAACTGTTTTTT. Protein product: CASSPRDRGGEKLFF.

The genes are TRBV6-6 and TRBJ2-1; 8 positions match TRBD2. With 5 bases clipped from V and 1 base from J, the junction kept 4 bases outside the gene matches. Germline CDR1 is MNHNY and CDR2 is SVGAGI (reference sequence). The CDR3 spans 15 residues. The CDR3 DNA reads as TGTGCCAGCAGTGGACTAGCTCGGTCCTACAATGAGCAGTTCTTC. Translation: CASSGLARSYNEQFF.

The V call is TRBV30, the J call TRBJ1-3; D is perhaps TRBD1 (6 bases). This CDR3 has 12 residues. V shed 5 bases and J shed 7 bases, with 12 bases lying between them. Germline-derived CDR1 and CDR2 are GTSNPN and SVGIG (reference sequence). CDR3 residues: CAWVQGVNTIYF. The CDR3 DNA is TGTGCCTGGGTACAGGGTGTCAACACCATATATTTT.

The chain couples TRBV7-2 to TRBJ1-4; TRBD1 matches 10 bases. CDR1 is SGHTA and CDR2 is FQGNSA in the germline V gene. The CDR3 sequence is 14 residues long. V lost 6 bases and J lost 6; bases outside the gene matches: 4. CDR3 in DNA: TGTGCCAGCAGTCTGGACAGGGGGGATGAAAAACTGTTTTTT. Translating it yields CASSLDRGDEKLFF.

The chain recombines TRBV7-2 with TRBJ2-7, with 9 bases lining up with TRBD2. The CDR3 extends over 14 amino acids. J gave up 2 bases and V 2 bases, and 1 base lay outside the gene matches. In germline, CDR1 is SGHTA, CDR2 FQGNSA. CDR3 in DNA: TGTGCCAGCAGCTTAACTAGCGGGCCCTACGAGCAGTACTTC. This encodes CASSLTSGPYEQYF.

DNA of the CDR3: TGTGCCAGCAGCCCCCCGGGACAGGGTGTTCGAAACACCATATATTTT. Amino acid sequence: CASSPPGQGVRNTIYF. The chain has TRBV7-9 and TRBJ1-3, with 9 bases that match TRBD1. The CDR3 totals 16 residues. Germline CDR1 and CDR2: SEHNR and FQNEAQ (reference sequence). The J segment lost 5 bases and the V segment lost 5 bases, leaving 10 bases of the junction unmatched.

J is TRBJ2-1 and V is TRBV21-1; TRBD2 is the table's D call, not checked against the DNA. TRBV21-1 is a listed pseudogene. The CDR3 is 16 amino acids. The CDR3 nucleotides are TGTGCCAGCAGCAAGTTTGGACTAGCGGGAGGCAATGAGCAGTTCTTC. Its translation: CASSKFGLAGGNEQFF.

The CDR3 region is CASSAGISGGALDTQYF. In DNA, the CDR3 is TGTGCCAGCAGTGCCGGGATCAGCGGGGGGGCCTTAGATACGCAGTATTTT. The rearrangement links TRBV2 to TRBJ2-3; the match to TRBD2 covers 10 bases. With V trimmed by 4 bases and J by 5 bases, 12 bases remained unmatched. This CDR3 has 17 amino acids. Germline CDR1 SNHLY, CDR2 FYNNEI.

The chain has TRBV6-6 and TRBJ1-5; weak D call: TRBD1 (5 bases). V was cut by 8 bases and J by 6 bases, with 14 bases left in between. The CDR3 runs 13 residues. Germline V gene lookup returns CDR1 MNHNY and CDR2 SVGAGI (reference sequence). The chain's CDR3 is CASARQGGQPQHF. DNA for the CDR3: TGTGCCAGCGCCCGGCAGGGCGGTCAGCCCCAGCATTTT.

The genes are TRBV4-1 and TRBJ2-2; 9 bases map to TRBD1. Germline lookup yields CDR1 MGHRA and CDR2 YSYEKL. V was clipped by 2 bases and J by 6 bases; unmatched bases: 4. This CDR3 comprises 15 residues. Written as DNA, the CDR3 is TGCGCCAGCAGCCAATCCGGGACAGGGTCCGGGGAGCTGTTTTTT. Its protein product is CASSQSGTGSGELFF.

V gene TRBV5-1 combines with J gene TRBJ1-4, with TRBD1 identical over 8 bases. The CDR3 spans 14 residues. Trimming at V came to 2 bases and at J to 5 bases, leaving 2 bases not matched to a gene. CDR1 and CDR2 from the germline V gene are SGHRS and YFSETQ. CDR3 protein: CASSFGTGNEKLFF. Written as DNA, the CDR3 is TGCGCCAGCAGCTTTGGGACAGGCAATGAAAAACTGTTTTTT.

About this clone itself: One end of the junction does not line up with germline, which may come from a read error. V and J are TRBV19 and TRBJ2-4; 12 bases are shared with TRBD1. The germline V gene encodes CDR1 LNHDA and CDR2 SQIVND (reference sequence). The CDR3 spans 12 residues. The CDR3 coding sequence is TGTCTACACCGGGACAGGGGGCGCGATGGACACTTC. The encoded protein is CLHRDRGRDGHF.